This entry features one T cell receptor beta chain sequence. Its cognate antigen has yet to be identified. No much larger clonotype is one base removed from it; base qualities were not supplied. TCRbeta CDR3 regions were amplified from genomic DNA by means of the immunoSEQ Assay, a bias-controlled multiplex PCR. From the authors' description of their analysis: The number of nucleated cells in each sample was estimated by amplification of reference gene primers within the assay. To quantify the absolute abundance of each unique TCRbeta CDR3 rearrangement, sequence reads were collapsed and filtered. For each sample, productive Simpson clonality was calculated as the square root of Simpson's diversity index across productive rearrangements. TCRdb retrieved this table from immuneACCESS and kept in-frame rearrangements only. Not all clones are present; in checked studies, unresolved V genes account for under half, and no reason is known for the remainder. V, J and clone size were drawn from that table, and D and trimming were deduced from the DNA. A total of about 150,000 clones appear in this sample, around four fifths of them only once. 6.2% of the sample is taken by the ten largest.

This sample is drawn from a study of blood T cell repertoires in COVID-19 (dated by TCRdb to 2020 to 2022). At the level of the whole study: Samples from collaborators originated in the United States, Italy and Spain and spanned both the acute and convalescent phases of COVID-19. The material from the prospective study consisted of cDNA or gDNA derived from T cells, B-cell-depleted T cells, or PBMCs. Deeply sampled blood TCRbeta repertoires from subjects exposed to, actively infected with, or recovered from COVID-19 were included in the dataset. A freely available public database, intended as a resource for researchers studying the immune response to SARS-CoV-2, is where the repertoires were released. The samples were drawn from two sources: the first 160 participants of the ongoing ImmuneRACE study, and 1,254 subjects contributed by 6 global collaborators. Nearly every sample came with metadata listing a de-identified subject ID, COVID-19 status, age in years and sex. Where HLA class I and class II types were available, the types were taken from metadata supplied by the sample provider, not from assay-based typing. Summary of the overall study and its limitations: The amount of clinical and demographic metadata varied by source and participant and was provided uncurated.

Inclusive of the bounding cysteine and phenylalanine, the CDR3 is 14 residues long. The CDR3 DNA has 42 bases and is translated from base 1. For CDR1 and CDR2, the germline V gene (reference sequence) lists GTSNPN and SVGIG. Trimming costs V 1 base and J 1 base, and their ends lie 10 bases apart. Enrolling through a virtual design, the prospective study's participants ranged in age from roughly 18 to 95 years and lived across roughly 23 United States geographic areas. In the prospective study, cohorts were assigned on the basis of participant-reported clinical history obtained from a screening survey and a study questionnaire. For ImmuneRACE Cohort 3, a participant was defined as recovered based on two consecutive negative NP/OP PCR tests, clearance by a healthcare professional, or resolution of symptoms. In the prospective study, whole blood, serum and a nasopharyngeal or oropharyngeal swab were collected from each participant by mobile phlebotomists. Prospective study participants could optionally give additional blood draws and questionnaires over a roughly two-month period. Prospective study blood samples were shipped either frozen or at room temperature before DNA extraction.

This receptor was taken from a woman between 35 and 50 years old who had recovered from COVID-19. The chain uses TRBV30 and TRBJ1-1, with the D gene not confidently named. Sequenced sample: PBMCs or T cells enriched from blood (not recorded which). The sequence in DNA is TGTGCCTGGAGTGATCGGACTGGGAACACTGAAGCTTTCTTT. Protein translation: CAWSDRTGNTEAFF. Outside the CDR3, residues come from the reference TRBV30 and TRBJ1-1 proteins, so the full variable domain is: SQTIHQWPATLVQPVGSPLSLECTVEGTSNPNLYWYRQAAGRGLQLLFYSVGIGQISSEVPQNLSASRPQDRQFILSSKKLLLSDSGFYLCAWSDRTGNTEAFFGQGTRLTVV.